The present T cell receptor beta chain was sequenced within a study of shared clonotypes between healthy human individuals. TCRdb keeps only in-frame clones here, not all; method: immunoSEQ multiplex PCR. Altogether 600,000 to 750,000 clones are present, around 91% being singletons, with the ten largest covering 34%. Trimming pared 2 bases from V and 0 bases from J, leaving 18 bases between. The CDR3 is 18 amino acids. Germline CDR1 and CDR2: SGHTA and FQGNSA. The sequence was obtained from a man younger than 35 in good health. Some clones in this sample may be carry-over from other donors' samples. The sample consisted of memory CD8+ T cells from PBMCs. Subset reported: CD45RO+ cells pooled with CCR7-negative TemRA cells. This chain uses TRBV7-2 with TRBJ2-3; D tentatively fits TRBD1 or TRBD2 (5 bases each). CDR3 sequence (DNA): TGTGCCAGCAGCTTACTCCCCCCCGGGACCTTGAGCACAGATACGCAGTATTTT. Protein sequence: CASSLLPPGTLSTDTQYF.